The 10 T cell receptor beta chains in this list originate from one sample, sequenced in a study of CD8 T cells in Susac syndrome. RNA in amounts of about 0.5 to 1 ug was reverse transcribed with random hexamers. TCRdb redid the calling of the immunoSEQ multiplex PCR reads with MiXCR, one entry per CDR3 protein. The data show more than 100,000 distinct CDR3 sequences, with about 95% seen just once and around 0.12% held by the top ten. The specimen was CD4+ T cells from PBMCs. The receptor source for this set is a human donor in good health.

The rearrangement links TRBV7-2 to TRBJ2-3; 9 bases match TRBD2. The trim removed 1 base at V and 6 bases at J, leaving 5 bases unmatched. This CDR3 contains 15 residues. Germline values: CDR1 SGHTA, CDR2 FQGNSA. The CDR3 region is CASSLDAGGWDTQYF. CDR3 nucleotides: TGTGCCAGCAGCTTAGACGCGGGAGGGTGGGATACGCAGTATTTT.

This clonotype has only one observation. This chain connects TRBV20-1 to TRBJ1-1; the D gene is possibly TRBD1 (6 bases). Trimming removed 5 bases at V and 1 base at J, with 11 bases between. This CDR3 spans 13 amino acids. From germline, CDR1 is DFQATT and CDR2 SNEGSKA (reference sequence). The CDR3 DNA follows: TGCAGTGCTCCCCGGGACAAGAACACTGAAGCTTTCTTT. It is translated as CSAPRDKNTEAFF.

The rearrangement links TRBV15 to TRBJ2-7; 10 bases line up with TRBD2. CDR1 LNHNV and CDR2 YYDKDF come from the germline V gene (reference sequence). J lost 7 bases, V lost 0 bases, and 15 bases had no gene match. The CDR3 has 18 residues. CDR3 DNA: TGTGCCACCAGCAGAGATATCGGGCGGGTAGCGGGAGGTAATGAGCAGTACTTC. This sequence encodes CATSRDIGRVAGGNEQYF.

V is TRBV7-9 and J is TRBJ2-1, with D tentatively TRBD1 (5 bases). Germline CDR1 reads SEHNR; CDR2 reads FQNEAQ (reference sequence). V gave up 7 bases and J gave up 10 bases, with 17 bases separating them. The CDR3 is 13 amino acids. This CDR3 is CASTLFPAGEQFF. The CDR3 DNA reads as TGTGCCAGCACCCTTTTCCCTGCAGGGGAGCAGTTCTTC.

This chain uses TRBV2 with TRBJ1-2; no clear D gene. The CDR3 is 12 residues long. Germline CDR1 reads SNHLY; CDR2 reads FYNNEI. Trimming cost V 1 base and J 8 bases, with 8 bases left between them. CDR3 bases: TGTGCCAGCAGTGAAGGTCCGTTGGGCTACACCTTC. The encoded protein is CASSEGPLGYTF.

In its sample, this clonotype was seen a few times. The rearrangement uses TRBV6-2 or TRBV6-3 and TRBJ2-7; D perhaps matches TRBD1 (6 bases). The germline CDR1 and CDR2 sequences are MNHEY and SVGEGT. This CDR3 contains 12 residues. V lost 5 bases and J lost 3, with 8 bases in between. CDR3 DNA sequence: TGTGCCAGCAGTCAACAGGGCTACGAGCAGTACTTC. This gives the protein CASSQQGYEQYF.

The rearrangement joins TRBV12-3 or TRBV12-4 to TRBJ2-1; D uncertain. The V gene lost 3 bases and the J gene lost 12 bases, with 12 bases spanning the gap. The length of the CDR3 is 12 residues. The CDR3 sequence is CASSFMDERQFF. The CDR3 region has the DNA TGTGCCAGCAGTTTCATGGACGAAAGGCAGTTCTTC.

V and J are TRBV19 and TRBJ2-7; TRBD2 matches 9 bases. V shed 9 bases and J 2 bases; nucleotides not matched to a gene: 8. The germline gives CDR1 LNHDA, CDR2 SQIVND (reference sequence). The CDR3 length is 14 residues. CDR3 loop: CASGLALGPYEQYF. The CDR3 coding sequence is TGTGCCAGCGGACTAGCGTTGGGTCCCTACGAGCAGTACTTC.

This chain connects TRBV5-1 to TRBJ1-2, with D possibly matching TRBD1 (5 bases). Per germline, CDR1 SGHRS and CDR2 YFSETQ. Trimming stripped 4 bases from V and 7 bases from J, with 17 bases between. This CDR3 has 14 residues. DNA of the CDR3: TGCGCCAGCAGCCCGGGACTCCTTAAGAGTGGCTACACCTTC. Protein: CASSPGLLKSGYTF.

The CDR3 nucleotides are TGTGCCAGCAGATTTTCTGGAACGGGACCTTCTATCGGGACCCAGTACTTC. Encoded protein: CASRFSGTGPSIGTQYF. V and J are TRBV28 and TRBJ2-5, with D perhaps being TRBD1 or TRBD2 (5 bases each). V lost 6 bases and J 7 bases, leaving 27 bases between the germline ends. Germline CDR1 and CDR2: MDHEN and SYDVKM. The CDR3 contains 17 residues.